This T cell receptor beta chain was sequenced in a study of T cells in Graves' hyperthyroidism and ophthalmopathy. This clonotype was picked up a small number of times. CDR1 and CDR2 (germline): SGHAT, FQDESV (reference sequence). V gave up 7 bases and J gave up 5 bases, with 17 bases separating them. This CDR3 comprises 14 residues. TCR beta CDR3 regions were amplified from RNA transcripts. During a first-round RT-PCR of the TCR CDR3, the HTBI primer set was used. TCRdb ran MiXCR on the multiplex PCR reads and lists one entry per CDR3 protein. The table includes more than 450,000 distinct CDR3 sequences, 20% detected once. Uncontrolled infection, other autoimmune disease, pregnancy or lactation barred patients from enrollment. The diagnoses drew upon clinical symptoms, serum thyroxine and TRAb, thyroid ultrasound and orbital computed tomography.

The chain combines TRBV11-1 with TRBJ2-5; D tentatively fits TRBD1 or TRBD2 (6 bases each). The specimen sequenced was blood. The source is a middle-aged man with Graves' ophthalmopathy. CDR3 sequence reads: CASTRRAQGETQYF. CDR3 nucleotide sequence: TGTGCCAGCACCAGGAGGGCGCAGGGGGAGACCCAGTACTTC.